Listed below are T cell receptor beta chains from one sample, sequenced in a study of chemoradiotherapy in HPV16-positive cancers. Here immunoSEQ multiplex PCR was the method, and the copy in TCRdb shows in-frame clones only, minus some. This table holds thousands of clones, 70% to 85% found once. The material was tumor tissue, obtained from a patient who underwent chemoradiotherapy. The receptor source for this set is a human donor with HPV-associated anogenital cancer. Each CDR3 is given with its conserved first and last residue. D genes are given only for firm matches. The size of a clone is reported for some rows only, either as once, few or many, or as a class for expanded clones.

d_call,j_call,clone_size,v_call,cdr3_nt,cdr3_aa
-,TRBJ2-6,-,TRBV19,TGTGCCAGTAGTATAGTAGCGGTAGGGGCCAACGTCCTGACTTTC,CASSIVAVGANVLTF
-,TRBJ2-7,-,TRBV11-2,TGTGCCAGCACCCGAGGGCCTAACTACGAGCAGTACTTC,CASTRGPNYEQYF
-,TRBJ2-1,-,TRBV9,TGTGCCAGCAGCGCAAGGGGGGAGACCGATGAGCAGTTCTTC,CASSARGETDEQFF
-,TRBJ1-1,-,TRBV5-1,TGCGCCAGCAGCTTGGTCAATTCGGGCAGGGCTGAAGCTTTCTTT,CASSLVNSGRAEAFF
-,TRBJ1-4,once,TRBV11-2,TGTGCCAGCAGCTTGGGGGAAAAACTGTTTTTT,CASSLGEKLFF
TRBD2,TRBJ2-7,-,TRBV6-1,TGTGCCAGCAGTGAAGCGGTAGCGGGAGTATACGAGCAGTACTTC,CASSEAVAGVYEQYF
-,TRBJ2-5,-,TRBV10-2,TGCGCCAGCAGTGGACAGAGACAAGAGACCCAGTACTTC,CASSGQRQETQYF
-,TRBJ2-1,once,TRBV13,TGTGCCAGCAGCTTACGGACAGCCTACAATGAGCAGTTCTTC,CASSLRTAYNEQFF
TRBD1,TRBJ2-7,few,TRBV7-6,TGTGCCAGCAGCTTAGGGGCGGGGACAGGGAACGAGCAGTACTTC,CASSLGAGTGNEQYF
-,TRBJ2-5,-,TRBV11-2,TGTGCCAGCAGCTTAGGGGAGACCCAGTACTTC,CASSLGETQYF
-,TRBJ2-1,-,TRBV6-5,TGTGCCAGCAGCGACCGAGGGGCCTCCTACAATGAGCAGTTCTTC,CASSDRGASYNEQFF
TRBD1,TRBJ1-2,-,TRBV6-5,TGTGCCAGCAGTCGACAGGGCAACTATGGCTACACCTTC,CASSRQGNYGYTF
TRBD2,TRBJ2-1,-,TRBV5-1,TGCGCCAGCAGCCTCGGGAGGGGGAATGAGCAGTTCTTC,CASSLGRGNEQFF
-,TRBJ2-5,-,TRBV7-9,TGTGCCAGCAGCTTGTGGGACACCCCGGAGACCCAGTACTTC,CASSLWDTPETQYF
TRBD1,TRBJ2-3,-,TRBV5-1,TGCGCCAGCAGCTTGGGACAGGGCTCGGGTACGCAGTATTTT,CASSLGQGSGTQYF
-,TRBJ2-7,-,TRBV7-8,TGTGCCAGCTCGGACTCCTCCCGCGAGCAGTACTTC,CASSDSSREQYF
TRBD2,TRBJ2-1,few,TRBV5-1,TGCGCCAGCAGCCCTGATCGGGGGGCCTACAATGAGCAGTTCTTC,CASSPDRGAYNEQFF
-,TRBJ1-2,few,TRBV7-6,TGTGCCAGCAGCGCGAGCCTTCGGGATGGCTACACCTTC,CASSASLRDGYTF